This T cell receptor (beta chain) is from a study of PD-L1 blockade in urothelial cancer. For the study at large: Atezolizumab at 1,200 mg intravenously every 3 weeks was started by patients at some point between 2014 and 2015. Study-level points and caveats: At the 3-week point, tumor-associated blood clones expanded more in durable-benefit patients.

This clone was recorded a few times. The antigen remains undetermined. The data were produced by immunoSEQ multiplex PCR, yet TCRdb's version contains in-frame clones alone and is incomplete. The sample records about 38,000 clones, 70% to 85% being singletons. Trimming took 0 bases from V and 2 from J, leaving 12 bases between them. CDR3 length equals 15 residues. In germline, CDR1 is SGHRS, CDR2 YFSETQ. This sequence joins TRBV5-1 and TRBJ2-7; the D is unclear. The sequence was collected from a man aged 55-75 years with urothelial cancer. The sequencing here drew on PBMCs, taken around atezolizumab (anti-PD-L1) treatment. CDR3 sequence: CASSLARSIAYEQYF. The CDR3 bases are TGCGCCAGCAGCTTGGCTCGGTCTATTGCCTACGAGCAGTACTTC.